This T cell receptor beta chain was obtained from a study of Ad26.COV2.S vaccination and SARS-CoV-2 variants. Study in general: Of the COV1001 trial arms, the Ad26.COV2.S arm included the donor.

General study findings and limits: Breadth measured for non-spike TCRs was similar across vaccine and placebo recipients.

Assay: immunoSEQ multiplex PCR; the TCRdb copy retains only in-frame clones and omits some. Of roughly 460,000 clones listed, around 89% are singletons. On this clone: Antigen unknown.

V shed 6 bases, J shed 2 bases, and the junction held 8 bases outside the gene matches. Germline assignment: CDR1 SGHRS and CDR2 YFSETQ. This CDR3 comprises 14 residues. Treatment noted: over 15 received Ad26.COV2.S at low or high dose, single or two shots; several received placebo; per-sample allocation not given. The study sampled participants on day 63 after the first vaccine or placebo injection. A Boston adult aged 18-55 years was the donor. The sequence derives from a person aged 18-60 years who received the Ad26.COV2.S COVID-19 vaccine or a placebo. V is TRBV5-1 and J is TRBJ2-7; 7 positions match TRBD1. The specimen comprised peripheral blood, sampled in a trial of Ad26.COV2.S vaccine versus placebo. The CDR3 spells CASTRTGVPYEQYF. CDR3 DNA: TGCGCCAGCACCAGGACAGGTGTCCCCTACGAGCAGTACTTC.